A single T cell receptor beta chain is shown here with its context. This entry belongs to a study of blood T cell repertoires in COVID-19. Study background: The United States, Italy and Spain were the sources of the acute and convalescent COVID-19 samples. Nucleic acid was either cDNA or gDNA, and it came from T cells, B-cell-depleted T cells, or PBMCs.

Authors' methods: Reference gene primer amplification in the assay estimated nucleated cell counts. Libraries were prepared by immunoSEQ multiplex PCR; TCRdb keeps only in-frame clonotypes and omits some of them. Clone size and the V and J calls come from that table; the DNA yielded D and trimming. The sample has over 75,000 clones, about 80% seen once; the top ten hold roughly 15%. The sequence came from a human donor in a cohort sampled during active COVID-19. The sequenced sample consisted of peripheral blood.

In DNA, the CDR3 is TGTGCCAGTAGCTTTAGCGGGGGCGAGCAGTTCTTC. Its protein product is CASSFSGGEQFF. This chain uses TRBV19 with TRBJ2-1, with TRBD2 identical over 9 bases. This CDR3 spans 12 amino acids. Losses at the gene ends were 6 bases for V and 10 bases for J; bases not matched to a gene: 4. The germline V gene has CDR1 LNHDA and CDR2 SQIVND (reference sequence). The full variable domain, rest sourced from reference TRBV19 and TRBJ2-1, is DGGITQSPKYLFRKEGQNVTLSCEQNLNHDAMYWYRQDPGQGLRLIYYSQIVNDFQKGDIAEGYSVSREKKESFPLTVTSAQKNPTAFYLCASSFSGGEQFFGPGTRLTVL.